This T cell receptor (beta chain) was retrieved from a study of identical twins. Notes on the study in general: Analyses of zero insertions could be partly confounded by invariant MAIT and iNKT cells.

Template switching introduced a universal primer site, and the cDNA bore unique molecular identifiers. TCRdb reprocessed the 5' RACE reads via MiXCR and lists one record per CDR3 protein. There are approximately 590,000 distinct CDR3 sequences in the sample; 9.5% to 10% occur only once, and roughly 3% lies in the top ten. On this clonotype: Its cognate antigen is unknown. One end of the junction fails to match germline, which may point to a read error.

Germline CDR1 is SSHAT and CDR2 is FNYEAQ (reference sequence). This CDR3 is built from 14 residues. This sample also appeared in a second study, on yellow fever vaccine responses in identical twins.

The V gene is TRBV7-7, the J gene TRBJ2-1; weak D call: TRBD2 (5 bases). This receptor was identified in a woman younger than 35 in good health. Sequenced input: PBMCs. The CDR3 DNA reads TGTGCTAGCAGCGGCGGACCCCCCCAGAATGAGCAGTTCTTC. This codes for CASSGGPPQNEQFF.